This entry features one T cell receptor beta chain sequence. In the original processing: Researchers report that nucleated cell counts were estimated from reference gene primer amplification. Libraries were prepared by immunoSEQ multiplex PCR; TCRdb keeps only in-frame clonotypes and omits some of them. From that table come the V and J calls and clone size; the DNA was used to work out D and trimming. The table records roughly 90,000 clones, 80% of them present only once. The CDR3 totals 15 residues. J gave up 6 bases and V 4 bases, and 6 bases lay outside the gene matches. Germline values: CDR1 SGHRS, CDR2 YFSETQ. The data derive from a study of blood T cell repertoires in COVID-19. Study context: Some COVID-19 samples were acute and others convalescent; all came from the United States, Italy and Spain. Sources were T cells, B-cell-depleted T cells, or PBMCs; the material itself was cDNA or gDNA.

The TCR sequence derives from a woman aged 70 to 79 with acute or convalescent COVID-19. The rearrangement links TRBV5-1 to TRBJ2-2; 10 nucleotides match TRBD1. The material sequenced was peripheral blood. CDR3 in DNA: TGCGCCAGCAGCCCGGGACAGGGGCGGTCCGGGGAGCTGTTTTTT. It translates to CASSPGQGRSGELFF.